This T cell receptor (beta chain) derives from a study of blood T cell repertoires in COVID-19. Study-wide background: COVID-19 samples from acute and convalescent phases originated in the United States, Italy and Spain. In each case, the material was cDNA or gDNA derived from T cells, B-cell-depleted T cells, or PBMCs.

Under the authors' procedure: Amplification of reference gene primers was used by the study to estimate nucleated cell counts. Profiling relied on immunoSEQ multiplex PCR, and the TCRdb table lists in-frame clones only, not all of them. The DNA was the basis for D and trimming; V, J and clone size are from that table. This sample carries roughly 38,000 clones, just over 85% of them seen once, and the ten largest clones take roughly three fifths. Germline V gene sequence: CDR1 SGHNT, CDR2 YYREEE (reference sequence). The CDR3 has 14 amino acids. V was pared by 4 bases and J by 7 bases, with 4 bases of the junction left unmatched.

The sequence came from a man between 65 and 85 years old with acute or convalescent COVID-19. Source material: peripheral blood. The rearrangement joins TRBV5-4 to TRBJ2-2; TRBD1 aligns across 10 bases. This CDR3 reads CASSGQGVVGELFF. For the CDR3, the DNA is TGTGCCAGCAGCGGACAGGGGGTCGTCGGGGAGCTGTTTTTT.